The 31 T cell receptor beta chains listed next were all sequenced from one sample in a study of blood T cells in healthy people across ages. Combining a sample-barcoded 5' primer with a J-beta primer mix, a second PCR ran for about 7 to 11 cycles. TCRdb redid the calling of the 5' RACE reads with MiXCR, one entry per CDR3 protein. Of 1.5 million to 2 million distinct CDR3 sequences listed, about 49% were seen once; the top ten hold less than 2.5%. The sequencing input was blood. These receptors were obtained from a woman between 40 and 50 years old in good health.

This clonotype was seen at least ten times. V and J are TRBV20-1 and TRBJ2-1, with D uncertain. The CDR3 spans 20 residues. V was pared by 1 base and J by 1 base, with 26 bases between. Germline loops: CDR1 DFQATT, CDR2 SNEGSKA (reference sequence). CDR3 sequence: CSARALSLVSEGGSYNEQFF. CDR3 coding DNA: TGCAGTGCTAGAGCCCTCTCCCTTGTTTCGGAAGGTGGTTCCTACAATGAGCAGTTCTTC.

This chain uses TRBV6-2 or TRBV6-3 with TRBJ2-7; no definite D call. From germline, CDR1 is MNHEY and CDR2 SVGEGT. This CDR3 is built from 16 residues. V gave up 6 bases and J gave up 0 bases, with 18 bases separating them. Here the CDR3 reads CASSNNVRSYSYEQYF. The CDR3 DNA is TGTGCCAGCAGCAACAATGTCAGGAGCTACTCCTACGAGCAGTACTTC.

The gene calls are TRBV7-2 and TRBJ2-3; D unclear. The CDR3 loop spans 11 amino acids. From germline, CDR1 is SGHTA and CDR2 FQGNSA. Trimming shortened V by 4 bases and J by 7 bases, and 6 bases separated the two germline ends. In nucleotides, the CDR3 is TGTGCCAGCAGCTCTCAATATACGCAGTATTTT. Protein sequence: CASSSQYTQYF.

The J gene is TRBJ2-1, the V gene TRBV12-3 or TRBV12-4; weak D call: TRBD2 (7 bases). Trimming shortened V by 6 bases and J by 7 bases, and 22 bases separated the two germline ends. The CDR3 extends over 16 amino acids. The CDR3 DNA reads as TGTGCCAGCAGCGATCCTGGGGGGGCTCGGGGGAATGAGCAGTTCTTC. It codes for CASSDPGGARGNEQFF.

The J gene is TRBJ2-7, the V gene TRBV12-3 or TRBV12-4; 9 bases align to TRBD2. V shed 3 bases, J shed 4 bases, and the junction held 7 bases outside the gene matches. This CDR3 region has 15 residues. The CDR3 DNA sequence: TGTGCCAGCAGTTTGTCTGCGGGGGGGCCTTACGAGCAGTACTTC. Its translation: CASSLSAGGPYEQYF.

V and J are TRBV13 and TRBJ2-7, with 12 positions matching TRBD2. Germline CDR1 reads PRHDT; CDR2 reads FYEKMQ (reference sequence). The CDR3 covers 18 residues. The V segment lost 5 bases and the J segment 4 bases; nucleotides outside the gene matches: 15. The CDR3 sequence is CASSGGTSGLRADYEQYF. The CDR3, as DNA: TGTGCCAGCAGCGGCGGGACTAGCGGGCTACGAGCTGATTACGAGCAGTACTTC.

In this sample, this clonotype turned up a few times. V gene TRBV6-6 combines with J gene TRBJ1-5; D ambiguous. The germline V gene has CDR1 MNHNY and CDR2 SVGAGI (reference sequence). V lost 0 bases to trimming and J lost 1 base, with 7 bases between them. This CDR3 contains 15 residues. For the CDR3, the DNA is TGTGCCAGCAGTTACTCCGGACGGAGCAATCAGCCCCAGCATTTT. Translating gives CASSYSGRSNQPQHF.

This clonotype showed up just once. This sequence joins TRBV28 and TRBJ2-3, with 7 bases lining up with TRBD2. The trim removed 3 bases at V and 2 bases at J, leaving 5 bases unmatched. Germline V CDR1 and CDR2: MDHEN, SYDVKM. The CDR3 has 15 residues. CDR3: CASSFRGEDTDTQYF. DNA for the CDR3: TGTGCCAGCAGTTTCCGGGGGGAAGACACAGATACGCAGTATTTT.

V is TRBV11-1 and J is TRBJ1-1, with D possibly matching TRBD1 (5 bases). CDR3 length: 15 residues. The ends were cut back, 2 bases at V and 5 bases at J, with 15 bases in the middle. CDR1 is SGHAT and CDR2 is FQDESV in the germline V gene (reference sequence). CDR3: CASSLHLAGQTEAFF. The CDR3 region has the DNA TGTGCCAGCAGCTTACATCTGGCAGGGCAAACTGAAGCTTTCTTT.

The chain combines TRBV5-1 with TRBJ2-2; D unclear. This CDR3 region has 16 residues. Germline-derived CDR1 and CDR2 are SGHRS and YFSETQ. Trimming pared 0 bases from V and 3 bases from J, leaving 12 bases between. Here the CDR3 DNA reads TGCGCCAGCAGCTTGGTGTTATCGGCGGACACCGGGGAGCTGTTTTTT. As protein: CASSLVLSADTGELFF.

V usage is TRBV6-2 or TRBV6-3 and J usage is TRBJ2-4; D unresolved. V was shortened by 5 bases and J by 0 bases, with 8 bases between the two germline ends. Germline V lookup: CDR1 MNHEY, CDR2 SVGEGT. The CDR3 is 14 amino acids. The CDR3 here is CASSNPLAKNIQYF. The CDR3 region has the DNA TGTGCCAGCAGTAATCCCCTAGCCAAAAACATTCAGTACTTC.

This chain uses TRBV20-1 with TRBJ2-7, with D hard to call. The germline V gene has CDR1 DFQATT and CDR2 SNEGSKA (reference sequence). The CDR3 contains 14 residues. The V gene lost 3 bases and the J gene lost 0 bases, with 12 bases spanning the gap. The CDR3 spells CSARPVGYSYEQYF. CDR3 bases: TGCAGTGCTAGGCCGGTGGGTTACTCCTACGAGCAGTACTTC.

This clonotype was found a few times. The gene calls are TRBV6-2 or TRBV6-3 and TRBJ2-1; 8 bases align to TRBD1. The CDR3 is 16 residues long. Per the germline V gene, CDR1 is MNHEY and CDR2 is SVGEGT. With 5 bases clipped from V and 5 bases from J, the junction kept 11 bases outside the gene matches. This CDR3 reads CASSPPDREFDNEQFF. The CDR3 DNA reads TGTGCCAGCAGTCCGCCGGACAGGGAATTCGACAATGAGCAGTTCTTC.

The chain combines TRBV4-3 with TRBJ2-3, with 8 bases identical to TRBD2. V dropped 3 bases and J dropped 5; count of bases not matched to a gene: 13. The CDR3 sequence is 17 residues long. Germline assignment: CDR1 LGHNA and CDR2 YSLEER. For the CDR3, the DNA is TGCGCCAGCAGCCAGAGCGGGGGCCCCAAAGGGGGAGATACGCAGTATTTT. Its protein product is CASSQSGGPKGGDTQYF.

This clonotype was seen only a few times. CDR3 coding DNA: TGTGCCAGCAGCGCCACGGGACTGAACTATGGCTACACCTTC. This encodes CASSATGLNYGYTF. The rearrangement joins TRBV9 to TRBJ1-2, with a weak D call TRBD1 (5 bases). V shed 3 bases and J shed 2 bases, with 11 bases lying between them. CDR1 is SGDLS, CDR2 YYNGEE, per germline. This CDR3 comprises 14 residues.

The chain uses TRBV12-3 or TRBV12-4 and TRBJ1-2; no definite D call. CDR3 length: 15 residues. V lost 2 bases, J lost 8 bases, and 18 bases lay in between. The CDR3 nucleotides read TGTGCCAGCAGTTTATGGACGGTCGTATGGCGGGGCTACACCTTC. Its translation is CASSLWTVVWRGYTF.

This chain joins TRBV7-2 and TRBJ1-4; the D gene is possibly TRBD1 (5 bases). The CDR3 consists of 14 residues. V was trimmed by 6 bases and J by 7 bases, leaving 15 bases between them. CDR1 and CDR2 (germline): SGHTA, FQGNSA. CDR3 in DNA: TGTGCCAGCAGGCCGGGACCGGGCGGTGAAAAACTGTTTTTT. Amino acids: CASRPGPGGEKLFF.

The sample holds a few counts of this clonotype. The chain recombines TRBV29-1 with TRBJ1-4; 7 bases line up with TRBD1. The CDR3 has 14 amino acids. Unmatched junction bases numbered 10, after V lost 0 bases and J lost 12 bases. CDR1 is SQVTM and CDR2 is ANQGSEA in the germline V gene. The CDR3 DNA follows: TGCAGCGTTGAAGATCGCGGCAGGGGGAAGGAACTGTTTTTT. Its protein is CSVEDRGRGKELFF.

V and J are TRBV6-5 and TRBJ1-1; possibly TRBD1 for D (5 bases). Trimming removed 2 bases from V and 1 base from J, with 14 bases in between. The CDR3 has 16 residues. From germline, CDR1 is MNHEY and CDR2 SVGAGI. CDR3 DNA sequence: TGTGCCAGCAGTTACGAGGTGGGGCAGGGGAACACTGAAGCTTTCTTT. Translated: CASSYEVGQGNTEAFF.

The chain combines TRBV4-3 with TRBJ2-5; D may be TRBD1 (7 bases). The V and J ends lost 3 bases and 5 bases respectively, with 28 bases between them. Germline values: CDR1 LGHNA, CDR2 YSLEER. CDR3 length: 19 amino acids. This CDR3 reads CASSQRLDWGDSPFETQYF. As DNA, the CDR3 is TGCGCCAGCAGCCAGCGCCTCGACTGGGGGGACAGCCCTTTTGAGACCCAGTACTTC.

This clonotype was recorded a few times. The V call is TRBV12-3 or TRBV12-4, the J call TRBJ2-1; 10 bases match TRBD2. There are 15 residues in the CDR3. Trimming at V came to 7 bases and at J to 3 bases, leaving 6 bases not matched to a gene. The CDR3 sequence is CASILSGGGYNEQFF. For the CDR3, the DNA is TGTGCCAGCATCCTCAGCGGGGGGGGCTACAATGAGCAGTTCTTC.

The rearrangement joins TRBV5-1 to TRBJ2-3; TRBD1 aligns across 9 bases. Germline V gene sequence: CDR1 SGHRS, CDR2 YFSETQ. This CDR3 is 16 amino acids long. Unmatched junction bases numbered 7, after V lost 3 bases and J lost 2 bases. The CDR3 spells CASSSEQGAFTDTQYF. CDR3 nucleotides: TGCGCCAGCAGCTCTGAACAGGGGGCCTTCACAGATACGCAGTATTTT.

V gene TRBV11-2 combines with J gene TRBJ1-1, with no clear D. V gave up 5 bases and J gave up 5 bases, with 15 bases separating them. Germline V CDR1 and CDR2: SGHAT, FQNNGV. This CDR3 comprises 14 residues. CDR3 DNA: TGTGCCAGCAGCCTACCAGTGAAGCGAACTGAAGCTTTCTTT. Translation: CASSLPVKRTEAFF.

This clonotype occurred once. The rearrangement uses TRBV2 and TRBJ1-5; TRBD1 matches 7 bases. Per germline, CDR1 SNHLY and CDR2 FYNNEI. This CDR3 is built from 16 residues. Losses at the gene ends were 6 bases for V and 6 bases for J; bases not matched to a gene: 14. The CDR3 nucleotides are TGTGCCAGCAGCTTCCGGGACAGCCGGGCCGTTCAGCCCCAGCATTTT. Translated, it gives CASSFRDSRAVQPQHF.

Points on this clonotype: Since a much larger clone is just one base distant, this may be a read error. The chain carries TRBV20-1 and TRBJ2-5; D unclear. Trimming shortened V by 3 bases and J by 5 bases, and 13 bases separated the two germline ends. The germline gives CDR1 DFQATT, CDR2 SNEGSKA (reference sequence). The CDR3 consists of 13 residues. CDR3 loop: CSASPDRKETQYF. The CDR3 nucleotides read TGCAGTGCTAGTCCGGACCGGAAGGAGACCCAGTACTTC.

This clonotype was recorded only once. This CDR3 reads CSARDWGTGSRYEQYF. The CDR3 coding sequence is TGCAGTGCTAGAGATTGGGGAACAGGGTCCCGTTACGAGCAGTACTTC. V usage is TRBV20-1 and J usage is TRBJ2-7, with D possibly being TRBD1 (6 bases). Per germline, CDR1 DFQATT and CDR2 SNEGSKA (reference sequence). CDR3 length: 16 amino acids. V gave up 0 bases and J gave up 4 bases, with 19 bases separating them.

The chain combines TRBV6-1 with TRBJ1-2; possibly TRBD1 for D (5 bases). This CDR3 has 14 residues. With 5 bases removed from V and 2 bases from J, the gap between germline ends came to 12 bases. Germline V gene sequence: CDR1 MNHNS, CDR2 SASEGT. The CDR3 loop reads CASSPRDPNYGYTF. The CDR3 nucleotides are TGTGCCAGCAGTCCCAGGGACCCAAACTATGGCTACACCTTC.

This clonotype showed up just a few times. The V gene is TRBV28, the J gene TRBJ2-5; 7 nucleotides agree with TRBD2. The CDR3 has 16 amino acids. Germline V lookup: CDR1 MDHEN, CDR2 SYDVKM. The V segment lost 5 bases and the J segment 5 bases; nucleotides outside the gene matches: 14. The CDR3 nucleotides read TGTGCCAGCAGTCCACCAGCAGGCGGGGGAAGGGAGACCCAGTACTTC. This codes for CASSPPAGGGRETQYF.

V gene TRBV2 combines with J gene TRBJ2-3; TRBD2 might be the D (6 bases). Germline lookup yields CDR1 SNHLY and CDR2 FYNNEI. V was shortened by 7 bases and J by 1 base, with 12 bases between the two germline ends. The CDR3 spans 14 residues. CDR3 in amino acids: CASTVSGGTDTQYF. The CDR3 nucleotides are TGTGCCAGCACCGTTAGCGGCGGCACAGATACGCAGTATTTT.

The chain uses TRBV3-1 and TRBJ2-1; no firm D call. Trimming cost V 5 bases and J 9 bases, with 17 bases left between them. Germline assignment: CDR1 LGHDT and CDR2 YNNKEL (reference sequence). This CDR3 has 14 residues. The CDR3 bases are TGTGCCAGCAGCTCGTCGGCTAGAGGCTGTGAGCAGTTCTTC. Translated, it gives CASSSSARGCEQFF.

The J gene is TRBJ2-4, the V gene TRBV29-1; D is uncertain. Germline V gene lookup returns CDR1 SQVTM and CDR2 ANQGSEA. The V and J ends lost 4 bases and 1 base respectively, with 14 bases between them. The CDR3 consists of 15 residues. CDR3 coding DNA: TGCAGCGTTGCCGTCGGCGGTGAGGCCAAAAACATTCAGTACTTC. Encoded protein: CSVAVGGEAKNIQYF.